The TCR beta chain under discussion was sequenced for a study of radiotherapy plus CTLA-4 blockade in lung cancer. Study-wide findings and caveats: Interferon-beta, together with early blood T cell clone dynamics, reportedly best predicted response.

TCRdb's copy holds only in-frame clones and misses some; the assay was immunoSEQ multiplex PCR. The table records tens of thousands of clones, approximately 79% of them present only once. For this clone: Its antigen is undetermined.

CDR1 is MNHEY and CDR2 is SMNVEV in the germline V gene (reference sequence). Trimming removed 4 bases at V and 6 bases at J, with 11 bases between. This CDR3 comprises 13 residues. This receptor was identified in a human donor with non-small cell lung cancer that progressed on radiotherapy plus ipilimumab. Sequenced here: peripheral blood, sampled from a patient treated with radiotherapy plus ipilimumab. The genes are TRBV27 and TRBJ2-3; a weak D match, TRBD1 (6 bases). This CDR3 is CASSSDQGDTQYF. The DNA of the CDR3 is TGTGCCAGCAGTTCTGACCAGGGGGATACGCAGTATTTT.